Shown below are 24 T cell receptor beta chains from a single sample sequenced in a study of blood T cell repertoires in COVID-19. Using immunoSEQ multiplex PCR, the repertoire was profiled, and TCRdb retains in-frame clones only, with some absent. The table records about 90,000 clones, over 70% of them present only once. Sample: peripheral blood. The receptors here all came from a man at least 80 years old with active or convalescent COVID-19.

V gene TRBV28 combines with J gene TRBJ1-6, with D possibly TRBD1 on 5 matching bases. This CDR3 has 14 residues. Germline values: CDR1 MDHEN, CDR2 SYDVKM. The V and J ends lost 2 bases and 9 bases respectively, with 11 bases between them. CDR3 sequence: CASSLIGGGSPLHF. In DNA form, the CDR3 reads TGTGCCAGCAGTTTAATTGGGGGAGGTTCACCCCTCCACTTT.

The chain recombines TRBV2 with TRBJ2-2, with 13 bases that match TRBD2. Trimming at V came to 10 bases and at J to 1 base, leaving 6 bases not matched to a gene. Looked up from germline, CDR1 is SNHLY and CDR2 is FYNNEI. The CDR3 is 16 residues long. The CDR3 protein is CATSGLAGWNTGELFF. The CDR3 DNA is TGTGCCACCTCGGGACTAGCGGGATGGAACACCGGGGAGCTGTTTTTT.

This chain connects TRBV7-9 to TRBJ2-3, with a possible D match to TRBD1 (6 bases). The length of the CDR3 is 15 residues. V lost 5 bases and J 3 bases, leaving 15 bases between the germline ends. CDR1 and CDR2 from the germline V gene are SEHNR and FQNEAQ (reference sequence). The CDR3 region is CASSPGQLGTDTQYF. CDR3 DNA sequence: TGTGCCAGCAGCCCTGGACAGCTGGGGACAGATACGCAGTATTTT.

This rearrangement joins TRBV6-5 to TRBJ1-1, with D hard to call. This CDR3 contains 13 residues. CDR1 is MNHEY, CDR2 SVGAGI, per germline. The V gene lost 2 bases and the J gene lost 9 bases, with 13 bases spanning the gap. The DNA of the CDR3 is TGTGCCAGCAGTTACGGGATCGGGGATAAAGCTTTCTTT. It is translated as CASSYGIGDKAFF.

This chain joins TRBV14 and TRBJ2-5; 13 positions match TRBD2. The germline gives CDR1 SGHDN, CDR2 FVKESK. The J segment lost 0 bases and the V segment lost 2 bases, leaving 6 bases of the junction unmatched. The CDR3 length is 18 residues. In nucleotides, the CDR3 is TGTGCCAGCAGCCAACGACTAGCGGGGGGAGAAAACCAAGAGACCCAGTACTTC. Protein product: CASSQRLAGGENQETQYF.

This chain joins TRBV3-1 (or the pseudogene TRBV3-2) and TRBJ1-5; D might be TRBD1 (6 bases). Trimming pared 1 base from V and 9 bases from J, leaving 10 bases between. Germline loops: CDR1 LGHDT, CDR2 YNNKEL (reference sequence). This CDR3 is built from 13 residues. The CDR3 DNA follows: TGTGCCAGCAGCCAAGGACACAGGGCGCCCCAGCATTTT. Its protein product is CASSQGHRAPQHF.

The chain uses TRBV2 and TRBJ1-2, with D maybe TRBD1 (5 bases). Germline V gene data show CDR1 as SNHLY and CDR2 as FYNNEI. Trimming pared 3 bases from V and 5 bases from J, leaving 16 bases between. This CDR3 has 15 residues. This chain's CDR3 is CASSDGRGLGYGYTF. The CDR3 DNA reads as TGTGCCAGCAGTGATGGAAGGGGCCTTGGATATGGCTACACCTTC.

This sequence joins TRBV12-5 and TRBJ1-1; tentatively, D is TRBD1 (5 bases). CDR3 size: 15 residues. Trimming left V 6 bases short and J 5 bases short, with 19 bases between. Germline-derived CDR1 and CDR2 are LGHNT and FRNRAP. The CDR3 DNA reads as TGTGCTAGTGGCAATGACTTAGGGCGGGGGACTGAAGCTTTCTTT. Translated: CASGNDLGRGTEAFF.

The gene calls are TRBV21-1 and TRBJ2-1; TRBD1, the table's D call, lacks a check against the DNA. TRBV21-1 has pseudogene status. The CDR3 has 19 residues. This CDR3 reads CASSKELFPQGCRLNEQFF. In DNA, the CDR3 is TGTGCCAGCAGCAAAGAGTTGTTTCCCCAGGGGTGCCGTTTGAATGAGCAGTTCTTC.

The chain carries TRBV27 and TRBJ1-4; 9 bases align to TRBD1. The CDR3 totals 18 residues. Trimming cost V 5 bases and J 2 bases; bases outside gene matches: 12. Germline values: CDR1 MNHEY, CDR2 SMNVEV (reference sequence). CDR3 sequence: CASSQNPRTGDTNEKLFF. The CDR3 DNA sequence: TGTGCCAGCAGTCAAAACCCGAGGACAGGGGATACTAATGAAAAACTGTTTTTT.

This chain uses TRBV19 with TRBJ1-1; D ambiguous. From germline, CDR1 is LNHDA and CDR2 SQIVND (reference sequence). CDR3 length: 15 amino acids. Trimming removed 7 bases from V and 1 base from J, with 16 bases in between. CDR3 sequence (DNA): TGTGCCAGTACCGCGTTGGTCTTTGCGAACACTGAAGCTTTCTTT. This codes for CASTALVFANTEAFF.

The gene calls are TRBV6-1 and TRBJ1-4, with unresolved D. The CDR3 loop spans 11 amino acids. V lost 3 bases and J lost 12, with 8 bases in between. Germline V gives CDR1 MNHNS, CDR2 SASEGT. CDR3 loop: CASSDLGELFF. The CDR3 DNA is TGTGCCAGCAGTGACCTCGGGGAACTGTTTTTT.

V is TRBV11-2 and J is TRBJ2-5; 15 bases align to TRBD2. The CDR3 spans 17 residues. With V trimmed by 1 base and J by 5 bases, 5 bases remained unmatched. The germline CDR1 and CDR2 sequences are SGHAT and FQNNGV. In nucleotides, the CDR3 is TGTGCCAGCAGCTTAGTCGGACTAGCGGGGGGGCGGGAGACCCAGTACTTC. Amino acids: CASSLVGLAGGRETQYF. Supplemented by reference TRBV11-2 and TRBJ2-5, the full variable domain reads EAGVAQSPRYKIIEKRQSVAFWCNPISGHATLYWYQQILGQGPKLLIQFQNNGVVDDSQLPKDRFSAERLKGVDSTLKIQPAKLEDSAVYLCASSLVGLAGGRETQYFGPGTRLLVL.

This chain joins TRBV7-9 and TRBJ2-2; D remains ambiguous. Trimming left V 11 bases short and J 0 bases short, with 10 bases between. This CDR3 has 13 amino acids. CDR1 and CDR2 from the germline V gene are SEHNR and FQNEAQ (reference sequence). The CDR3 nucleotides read TGTGCCCCTATTACAGCGAACACCGGGGAGCTGTTTTTT. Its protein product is CAPITANTGELFF.

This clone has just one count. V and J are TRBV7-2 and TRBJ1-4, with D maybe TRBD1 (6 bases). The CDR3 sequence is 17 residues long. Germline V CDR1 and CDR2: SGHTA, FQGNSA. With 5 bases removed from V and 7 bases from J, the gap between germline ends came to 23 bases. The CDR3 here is CASSHLGTQGQSEKLFF. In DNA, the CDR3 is TGTGCCAGCAGCCACCTCGGTACACAGGGCCAGAGTGAAAAACTGTTTTTT.

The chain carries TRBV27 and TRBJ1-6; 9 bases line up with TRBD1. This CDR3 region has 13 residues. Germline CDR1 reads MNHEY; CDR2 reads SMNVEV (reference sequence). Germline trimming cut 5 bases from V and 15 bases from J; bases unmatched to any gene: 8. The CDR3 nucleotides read TGTGCCAGCAGTGCCGGGACAGGGTTCCTCCTCCACTTT. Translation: CASSAGTGFLLHF.

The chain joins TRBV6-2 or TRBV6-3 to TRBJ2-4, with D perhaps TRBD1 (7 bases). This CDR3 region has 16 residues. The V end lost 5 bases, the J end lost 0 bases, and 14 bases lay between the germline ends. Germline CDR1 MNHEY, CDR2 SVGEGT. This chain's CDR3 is CASSAGQPLAKNIQYF. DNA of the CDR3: TGTGCCAGCAGTGCGGGACAGCCTCTAGCCAAAAACATTCAGTACTTC.

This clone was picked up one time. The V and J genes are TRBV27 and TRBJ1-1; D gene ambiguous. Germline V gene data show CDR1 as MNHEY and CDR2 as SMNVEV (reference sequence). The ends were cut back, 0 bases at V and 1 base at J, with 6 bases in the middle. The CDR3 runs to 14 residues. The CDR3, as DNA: TGTGCCAGCAGTTTATCGCAGAAGAACACTGAAGCTTTCTTT. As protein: CASSLSQKNTEAFF.

The CDR3 is CASVRDRGRGGYTF. CDR3 nucleotides: TGTGCCAGCGTCCGGGACAGGGGGCGGGGTGGCTACACCTTC. V and J are TRBV6-6 and TRBJ1-2; TRBD1 agrees at 12 bases. Looked up from germline, CDR1 is MNHNY and CDR2 is SVGAGI (reference sequence). Unmatched junction bases numbered 8, after V lost 8 bases and J lost 7 bases. The CDR3 consists of 14 residues.

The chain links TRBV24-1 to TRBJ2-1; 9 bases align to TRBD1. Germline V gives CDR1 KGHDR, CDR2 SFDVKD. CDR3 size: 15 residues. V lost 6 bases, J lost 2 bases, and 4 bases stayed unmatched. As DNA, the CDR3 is TGTGCCACCAGTCCGGGACAGGGAGCCTACAATGAGCAGTTCTTC. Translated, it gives CATSPGQGAYNEQFF.

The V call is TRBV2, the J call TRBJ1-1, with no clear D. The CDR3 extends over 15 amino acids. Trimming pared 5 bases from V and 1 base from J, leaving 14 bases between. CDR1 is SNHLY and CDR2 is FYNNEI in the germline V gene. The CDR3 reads CASSPNGYPNTEAFF. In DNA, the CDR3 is TGTGCCAGCAGTCCTAACGGGTACCCGAACACTGAAGCTTTCTTT.

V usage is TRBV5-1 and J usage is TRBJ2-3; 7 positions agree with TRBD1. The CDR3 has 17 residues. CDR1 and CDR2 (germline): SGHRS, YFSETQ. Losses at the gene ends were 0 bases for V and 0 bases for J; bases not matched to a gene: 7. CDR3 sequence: CASSLVRTGLSTDTQYF. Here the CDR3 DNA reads TGCGCCAGCAGCTTGGTTCGGACAGGCCTTAGCACAGATACGCAGTATTTT.

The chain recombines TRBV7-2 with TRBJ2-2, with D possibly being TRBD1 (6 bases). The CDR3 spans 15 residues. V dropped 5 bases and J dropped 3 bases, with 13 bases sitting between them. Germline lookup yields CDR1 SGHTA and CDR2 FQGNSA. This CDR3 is CASSRGQGYTGELFF. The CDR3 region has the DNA TGTGCCAGCAGCCGCGGGCAGGGGTACACCGGGGAGCTGTTTTTT. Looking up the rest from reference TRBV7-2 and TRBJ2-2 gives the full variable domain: GAGVSQSPSNKVTEKGKDVELRCDPISGHTALYWYRQSLGQGLEFLIYFQGNSAPDKSGLPSDRFSAERTGGSVSTLTIQRTQQEDSAVYLCASSRGQGYTGELFFGEGSRLTVL.

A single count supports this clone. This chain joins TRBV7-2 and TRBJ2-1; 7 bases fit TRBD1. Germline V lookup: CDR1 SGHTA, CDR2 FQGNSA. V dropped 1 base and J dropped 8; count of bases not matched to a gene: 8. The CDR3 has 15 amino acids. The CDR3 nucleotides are TGTGCCAGCAGCTTAGGACAGGGAAGTCGGCATGAGCAGTTCTTC. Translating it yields CASSLGQGSRHEQFF.